Below, 12 T cell receptor beta chains from the same sample are listed, as sequenced in a study of blood T cell repertoires in COVID-19. Assay: immunoSEQ multiplex PCR; the TCRdb copy retains only in-frame clones and omits some. The sample holds some 57,000 clones, 65% to 90% seen once. Material for sequencing was peripheral blood. The receptors were gathered from a human donor in a cohort sampled during active COVID-19.

This clone was seen a few times. The V gene is TRBV4-3, the J gene TRBJ2-1; 15 bases fit TRBD2. CDR3 length equals 17 residues. Germline V CDR1 and CDR2: LGHNA, YSLEER. V trimming: 3 bases; J trimming: 9 bases; junction bases outside the gene matches: 9. Written as DNA, the CDR3 is TGCGCCAGCAGCCAGAACGGACTAGCGGGAGGGCCCAGTGAGCAGTTCTTC. It encodes CASSQNGLAGGPSEQFF.

The chain recombines TRBV27 with TRBJ2-7; possible D gene TRBD2, 6 bases. CDR1 is MNHEY, CDR2 SMNVEV, per germline (reference sequence). The CDR3 loop spans 13 amino acids. The germline V and J ends were trimmed by 6 bases and 4 bases, with 13 bases remaining between them. The CDR3 spells CASSRLVGYEQYF. DNA for the CDR3: TGTGCCAGCAGCCGACTAGTTGGTTACGAGCAGTACTTC.

In the case of this clone: One end of the junction does not line up with germline, which may come from a read error. V and J are TRBV7-7 and TRBJ2-5; TRBD2 matches at 10 bases. Germline V lookup: CDR1 SSHAT, CDR2 FNYEAQ (reference sequence). There are 15 residues in the CDR3. CDR3 sequence: CASSLGLAVQETQYF. Here the CDR3 DNA reads TGTGCTAGCAGCTTAGGACTAGCGGTTCAAGAGACCCAGTACTTC.

The chain employs TRBV4-3 and TRBJ2-1, with TRBD2 matching 9 bases. The CDR3 totals 17 residues. Looked up from germline, CDR1 is LGHNA and CDR2 is YSLEER. V was pared by 2 bases and J by 0 bases, with 5 bases of the junction left unmatched. CDR3 region: CASSQSLTSGSYNEQFF. The CDR3 DNA is TGCGCCAGCAGCCAATCTTTGACTAGCGGCTCCTACAATGAGCAGTTCTTC.

The chain links TRBV28 to TRBJ1-1; D is undetermined. CDR3 size: 11 residues. Germline V gives CDR1 MDHEN, CDR2 SYDVKM. V was shortened by 8 bases and J by 2 bases, with 6 bases between the two germline ends. CDR3 bases: TGTGCCAGCTACAGAAACACTGAAGCTTTCTTT. Translation gives CASYRNTEAFF.

The chain links TRBV6-1 to TRBJ1-4; maybe TRBD1 (5 bases). There are 15 residues in the CDR3. Germline assignment: CDR1 MNHNS and CDR2 SASEGT. Trimming shortened V by 0 bases and J by 8 bases, and 13 bases separated the two germline ends. The CDR3 region is CASSEAHPGGEKLFF. Here the CDR3 DNA reads TGTGCCAGCAGTGAAGCGCACCCCGGGGGAGAAAAACTGTTTTTT.

This clone has just a few counts. The chain links TRBV30 to TRBJ1-5; 8 positions agree with TRBD1. Germline V gives CDR1 GTSNPN, CDR2 SVGIG (reference sequence). The CDR3 consists of 15 residues. The J segment lost 0 bases and the V segment lost 2 bases, leaving 3 bases of the junction unmatched. DNA of the CDR3: TGTGCCTGGAGTAGACAGGGGACTAGCAATCAGCCCCAGCATTTT. This gives the protein CAWSRQGTSNQPQHF.

The chain is built from TRBV6-2 or TRBV6-3 and TRBJ1-5; 7 nucleotides agree with TRBD1. Per the germline V gene, CDR1 is MNHEY and CDR2 is SVGEGT. The CDR3 covers 18 residues. V was clipped by 0 bases and J by 5 bases; unmatched bases: 13. CDR3 nucleotides: TGTGCCAGCAGTTACTCGATAGGCGACAGGGATATCTATCAGCCCCAGCATTTT. Protein sequence: CASSYSIGDRDIYQPQHF.

The chain has TRBV2 and TRBJ2-3; 7 bases are a match to TRBD2. Germline loops: CDR1 SNHLY, CDR2 FYNNEI. The V and J ends lost 7 bases and 1 base, in that order; junction bases with no gene match: 11. The CDR3 is 16 amino acids. The CDR3 DNA reads TGTGCCAGCAAGGGTTGGGAGGGTCCACGCACAGATACGCAGTATTTT. Translating gives CASKGWEGPRTDTQYF.

The chain employs TRBV6-2 or TRBV6-3 and TRBJ2-7; D not certain. CDR1 MNHEY and CDR2 SVGEGT come from the germline V gene. CDR3 length: 13 residues. V dropped 4 bases and J dropped 5 bases, with 12 bases sitting between them. CDR3 coding DNA: TGTGCCAGCAGTTTCCCCCCTACAGACGAGCAGTACTTC. This codes for CASSFPPTDEQYF.

On this clone: A junction boundary mismatches the germline segment, possibly from a read error. J is TRBJ2-7 and V is TRBV5-6, with 13 nucleotides matching TRBD2. The length of the CDR3 is 12 residues. Germline lookup yields CDR1 SGHDT and CDR2 YYEEEE. The CDR3 DNA follows: TGTGCCAGCAGCTTTCAGGGACTAGCGGGGACCTTC. It codes for CASSFQGLAGTF.

Concerning this clone: One junction end does not reproduce the germline sequence, and a read error may be involved. V is TRBV18 and J is TRBJ1-2; 9 bases are shared with TRBD1. The CDR3 runs 12 residues. Germline V lookup: CDR1 KGHSH, CDR2 LQKENI. CDR3 nucleotide sequence: TGTGCCAGCTCGCCCACAGGGGGCGCGTTGGCCTTC. Translation gives CASSPTGGALAF.